The present TCR beta chain was sequenced within a study of molecular identifiers for immune sequencing clone quantification. Study at large: The replicates split RNA from around 20,000 or 100,000 naive CD8 cells five ways and sequenced four.

This clonotype was counted at least ten times. RNA fractions of 10%, 30% or 50% and 20,000 to 1,000,000 sorted cells were the source of naive CD8 libraries. The bulk TCR libraries were made with methods described before and with listed TCR primers. TCRdb analysed the PCR reads with MiXCR anew, one entry per CDR3 protein. The sample contains hundreds of thousands of distinct CDR3 sequences, nearly 20% of which appear only once. The sample comprised naive CD8+ T cells from blood, with Jurkat cell RNA spiked in. Subset of the sample: FACS-sorted CD8+CD4-CCR7+CD45RA+ naive T cells. The receptor's source is a human donor in good health. Some libraries in this study had Jurkat cell RNA spiked in.

For the CDR3, the DNA is TGTGCCAGCAGCGTGACAGGGGGCGCGGGCGAGCAGTACTTC. Encoded protein: CASSVTGGAGEQYF. V gene TRBV7-9 combines with J gene TRBJ2-7; 10 bases match TRBD1. Germline V CDR1 and CDR2: SEHNR, FQNEAQ (reference sequence). Trimming took 5 bases from V and 6 from J; bases not matched to a gene: 7. The CDR3 length is 14 residues. The variable domain in full, with the rest retrieved from reference TRBV7-9 and TRBJ2-7, is DTGVSQNPRHKITKRGQNVTFRCDPISEHNRLYWYRQTLGQGPEFLTYFQNEAQLEKSRLLSDRFSAERPKGSFSTLEIQRTEQGDSAMYLCASSVTGGAGEQYFGPGTRLTVT.